This T cell receptor (beta chain) was observed in a study of T cell repertoires in cytomegalovirus infection. This clonotype was counted only a few times. Its antigen is unidentified. TCRdb itself ran the reads through MiXCR, one entry per CDR3 protein. The table has approximately 320,000 distinct CDR3 sequences, 9% to 9.5% seen once; the top ten hold approximately 4.7%. CDR1 is SGHDT and CDR2 is YYEEEE in the germline V gene. The CDR3 contains 15 residues. V lost 9 bases and J lost 8; bases outside the gene matches: 11. Overall study findings and caveats: Predominance within the ex vivo response was attributable to HLA-C-restricted CMV-specific TCR beta clonotypes.

The receptor was isolated from a human donor in good health (CMV status not recorded). Some clones in this sample may be carry-over from other donors' samples. Sequencing input: PBMCs. The chain is built from TRBV5-6 and TRBJ2-6; 10 bases line up with TRBD1. CDR3 protein: CATLGGTGDTNVLTF. CDR3 nucleotides: TGTGCCACCCTAGGGGGGACAGGGGATACCAACGTCCTGACTTTC.